The 14 T cell receptor beta chains presented below share a single source sample, sequenced in a study of blood T cell repertoires in COVID-19. Sequenced by immunoSEQ multiplex PCR; TCRdb stores in-frame clones only, minus some. Here the sample spans under 200,000 clones, around 87% being singletons. The specimen was peripheral blood. The receptors shown here come from a man aged 35 to 55 with active or convalescent COVID-19.

This clone was detected only once. The chain has TRBV5-1 and TRBJ2-2; 13 positions match TRBD2. V gave up 0 bases and J gave up 2 bases; unmatched junction bases: 4. Germline CDR1 SGHRS, CDR2 YFSETQ. The length of the CDR3 is 18 residues. CDR3 DNA: TGCGCCAGCAGCTTGGCCGGACTAGCGGGGGCCAACACCGGGGAGCTGTTTTTT. Amino acids: CASSLAGLAGANTGELFF.

The J gene is TRBJ2-1, the V gene TRBV5-1; 12 bases fit TRBD2. This CDR3 region has 15 residues. CDR1 and CDR2 (germline): SGHRS, YFSETQ. V lost 5 bases, J lost 4 bases, and 4 bases stayed unmatched. The CDR3 nucleotides are TGCGCCAGCAGGGCACTAGCGGGGGGTTACAATGAGCAGTTCTTC. Its protein product is CASRALAGGYNEQFF.

This sequence joins TRBV18 and TRBJ1-2; D ambiguous. The ends were cut back, 3 bases at V and 4 bases at J, with 12 bases in the middle. Germline CDR1 and CDR2: KGHSH and LQKENI. The CDR3 contains 14 residues. CDR3: CASSPGSHSYGYTF. In DNA form, the CDR3 reads TGTGCCAGCTCACCGGGCTCACATAGCTATGGCTACACCTTC.

The J gene is TRBJ1-2, the V gene TRBV28; TRBD1 might be the D (5 bases). Per the germline V gene, CDR1 is MDHEN and CDR2 is SYDVKM. Trimming pared 7 bases from V and 7 bases from J, leaving 19 bases between. The CDR3 sequence is 14 residues long. Here the CDR3 reads CASTHGVRGGGYTF. The CDR3 coding sequence is TGTGCCAGCACCCATGGGGTGAGGGGAGGTGGCTACACCTTC.

The chain joins TRBV4-1 to TRBJ1-2; the D gene is possibly TRBD1 (5 bases). V was cut by 0 bases and J by 6 bases, with 14 bases left in between. This CDR3 contains 15 residues. Germline CDR1 reads MGHRA; CDR2 reads YSYEKL. CDR3 nucleotides: TGCGCCAGCAGCCAAGAGGTCAGGGTAGCCCATGGCTACACCTTC. Protein: CASSQEVRVAHGYTF.

This chain joins TRBV28 and TRBJ2-7; D remains unclear. The V gene's germline CDR1 is MDHEN and CDR2 SYDVKM. The CDR3 totals 14 residues. V lost 3 bases and J lost 3, with 12 bases in between. The CDR3 DNA reads as TGTGCCAGCAGTTTGAGGCTTCCTGGCTACGAGCAGTACTTC. Its protein is CASSLRLPGYEQYF. Combining the CDR3 with reference TRBV28 and TRBJ2-7 gives the whole variable domain DVKVTQSSRYLVKRTGEKVFLECVQDMDHENMFWYRQDPGLGLRLIYFSYDVKMKEKGDIPEGYSVSREKKERFSLILESASTNQTSMYLCASSLRLPGYEQYFGPGTRLTVT.

V is TRBV5-1 and J is TRBJ2-7, with 16 bases aligning to TRBD2. The germline gives CDR1 SGHRS, CDR2 YFSETQ. The J segment lost 3 bases and the V segment lost 3 bases, leaving 6 bases of the junction unmatched. This CDR3 contains 17 residues. CDR3 sequence: CASSSGTSGGAFYEQYF. CDR3 bases: TGCGCCAGCAGCTCCGGGACTAGCGGGGGGGCCTTCTACGAGCAGTACTTC.

V usage is TRBV30 and J usage is TRBJ1-2; D remains unclear. V was pared by 4 bases and J by 1 base, with 7 bases between. Germline V CDR1 and CDR2: GTSNPN, SVGIG (reference sequence). CDR3 size: 12 residues. CDR3 protein: CAWTYSNYGYTF. CDR3 DNA: TGTGCCTGGACCTACAGTAACTATGGCTACACCTTC.

The J gene is TRBJ2-7, the V gene TRBV6-1; D is perhaps TRBD2 (5 bases). Deletions cut 2 bases from V and 3 bases from J, with 17 bases between. The CDR3 length is 16 residues. Germline V gene lookup returns CDR1 MNHNS and CDR2 SASEGT. The CDR3 nucleotides read TGTGCCAGCAGTGAAATGGGCGGGTCTTTCCGCTACGAGCAGTACTTC. Translated, it gives CASSEMGGSFRYEQYF.

The chain employs TRBV6-5 and TRBJ1-1; TRBD1 might be the D (5 bases). There are 15 residues in the CDR3. V dropped 2 bases and J dropped 1 base, with 11 bases sitting between them. Germline CDR1 and CDR2: MNHEY and SVGAGI. In nucleotides, the CDR3 is TGTGCCAGCAGTTACCAGACAGCTGGGAACACTGAAGCTTTCTTT. It encodes CASSYQTAGNTEAFF.

The V and J genes are TRBV5-1 and TRBJ1-6, with TRBD1 identical over 7 bases. Germline values: CDR1 SGHRS, CDR2 YFSETQ. V lost 3 bases to trimming and J lost 8 bases; unmatched junction nucleotides: 8. The CDR3 loop spans 15 amino acids. The DNA for the CDR3 is TGCGCCAGCAGCTCCACAGGGGCCAGCGATTCACCCCTCCACTTT. Protein product: CASSSTGASDSPLHF.

In DNA, the CDR3 is TGTGCCATCGGCGGCGGGGCGGTTGAAAAACTGTTTTTT. Translating gives CAIGGGAVEKLFF. The chain combines TRBV10-3 with TRBJ1-4; D is perhaps TRBD1 (5 bases). The CDR3 runs to 13 residues. V dropped 8 bases and J dropped 7 bases, with 14 bases sitting between them. Germline-derived CDR1 and CDR2 are ENHRY and SYGVKD.

The chain couples TRBV12-3 or TRBV12-4 to TRBJ1-6, with D uncertain. Trimming pared 8 bases from V and 9 bases from J, leaving 14 bases between. This CDR3 is built from 13 residues. The CDR3 nucleotides read TGTGCCAGCTCTGGGCCCGTGGGTTCACCCCTCCACTTT. Its translation: CASSGPVGSPLHF.

This chain uses TRBV20-1 with TRBJ2-5; 13 bases are shared with TRBD2. CDR1 and CDR2 from the germline V gene are DFQATT and SNEGSKA (reference sequence). V was clipped by 3 bases and J by 5 bases; unmatched bases: 9. The CDR3 length is 16 residues. The CDR3 is CSASRTSGGAGETQYF. The CDR3, as DNA: TGCAGTGCTAGTCGCACTAGCGGGGGGGCCGGGGAGACCCAGTACTTC.